This T cell receptor beta chain was sequenced for a study of T cells in Graves' hyperthyroidism and ophthalmopathy. Germline CDR1 and CDR2: MNHNS and SASEGT. The J segment lost 6 bases and the V segment lost 6 bases, leaving 10 bases of the junction unmatched. The CDR3 extends over 15 amino acids. Diagnostic decisions used clinical symptoms, serum thyroxine and TRAb, thyroid ultrasound and orbital computed tomography. RNA transcripts were the template for amplifying TCR beta CDR3 regions. Using the HTBI primer set, a first-round RT-PCR was run on the TCR CDR3. TCRdb analysed the multiplex PCR reads with MiXCR anew, one entry per CDR3 protein. The table records around 340,000 distinct CDR3 sequences, approximately 18% of them present only once. This clonotype was observed a handful of times.

Sequencing was performed on blood. This TCR derives from a woman aged 25 to 39 with Graves' hyperthyroidism that later progressed to Graves' ophthalmopathy. J is TRBJ1-2 and V is TRBV6-1, with TRBD1 matching over 10 bases. The CDR3 DNA reads as TGTGCCAGCAGCCGGGACAGGGGTCTCGGCAATGGCTACACCTTC. Translation gives CASSRDRGLGNGYTF.